This T cell receptor (beta chain) originates from a study of CD8 T cells in Susac syndrome. TEMRA sorting used CD27 and CD45RA to define memory subsets. Reverse transcription used about 0.5 to 1 ug RNA and random hexamers. TCRdb reanalysed the immunoSEQ multiplex PCR reads using MiXCR and keeps one entry per CDR3 protein. The data hold about 2,000 distinct CDR3 sequences, with about three quarters observed a single time. Study observations and caveats: As the study acknowledged, the number of individuals who were part of its TCR sequencing and HLA analysis was relatively small. Susac-specific public clones were found in total CD8+ and CD8+ TEMRA repertoires, numbering under 20 and five, respectively.

This clonotype came up once. Antigen unknown. Germline lookup yields CDR1 SGHRS and CDR2 YFSETQ. V lost 4 bases and J 6 bases, leaving 7 bases between the germline ends. This CDR3 contains 11 residues. This TCR derives from a human donor with Susac syndrome. The chain carries TRBV5-1 and TRBJ2-5; D uncertain. The specimen sequenced was CD8+ TEMRA cells from PBMCs. Subset specified: FACS-sorted terminally differentiated effector memory CD8+ T cells re-expressing CD45RA (CD8+ TEMRA). In nucleotides, the CDR3 is TGCGCCAGCAGCCCACGTCAGACCCAGTACTTC. Translated: CASSPRQTQYF.